This T cell receptor (beta chain) came from a study of cytomegalovirus exposure and HLA in healthy donors. Broader study findings: Overall, approximately 150 TCR beta chains were annotated as cytomegalovirus-associated. Cytomegalovirus status, reportedly, was diagnosed with high specificity and sensitivity by the classifier.

It was with 60 Vbeta and 13 Jbeta primers that the PCR ran. Some clones are missing from TCRdb's copy, which holds only in-frame ones; the method was immunoSEQ multiplex PCR. The data contain 50,000 to 55,000 clones, roughly 72% of them singletons. The study sampled nominally healthy donors, though unrecorded immune exposures were likely. There are 11 residues in the CDR3. V was pared by 9 bases and J by 10 bases, with 7 bases of the junction left unmatched. Germline lookup yields CDR1 LNHDA and CDR2 SQIVND (reference sequence). For this clone: Its target is unknown.

The sequence came from a woman in her forties or fifties in good health and CMV-seropositive. This chain links TRBV19 with TRBJ1-1; 8 nucleotides match TRBD1. The sample comprised PBMCs. The CDR3 nucleotides are TGTGCCAGCGACAGGGGCGCGGTAGCTTTCTTT. Translating it yields CASDRGAVAFF.